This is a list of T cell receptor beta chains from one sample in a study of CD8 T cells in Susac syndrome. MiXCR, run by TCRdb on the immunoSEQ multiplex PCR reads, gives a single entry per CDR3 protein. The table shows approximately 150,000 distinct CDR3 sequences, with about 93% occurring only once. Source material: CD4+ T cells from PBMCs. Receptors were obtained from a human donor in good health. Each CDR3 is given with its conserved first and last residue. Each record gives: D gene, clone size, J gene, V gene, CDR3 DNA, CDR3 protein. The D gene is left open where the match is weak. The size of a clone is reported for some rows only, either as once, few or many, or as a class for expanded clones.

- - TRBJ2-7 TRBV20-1 TGCAGTGCTAATGGACCCGGAGTAAGCTACGAGCAGTACTTC CSANGPGVSYEQYF
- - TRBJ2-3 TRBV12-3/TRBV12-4 TGTGCCAGCAGTTTAGTTTCGGGACACTACAGGGTGGGGGAGGGTACGCAGTATTTT CASSLVSGHYRVGEGTQYF
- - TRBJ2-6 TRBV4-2 TGTGCCAGCAGCCAAGATCAAGCAGGGCCCTCTGGGGCCAACGTCCTGACTTTC CASSQDQAGPSGANVLTF
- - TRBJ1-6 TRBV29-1 TGCAGCGTTGGGGAGTCGGGGGGGGATTCACCCCTCCACTTT CSVGESGGDSPLHF
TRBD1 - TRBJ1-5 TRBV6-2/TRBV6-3 TGTGCCAGCACCCGACAGGGCTCGGGTCAGCCCCAGCATTTT CASTRQGSGQPQHF
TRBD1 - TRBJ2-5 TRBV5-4 TGTGCCAGCAGGTCATCCGGGACAGGGAAGGAGACCCAGTACTTC CASRSSGTGKETQYF
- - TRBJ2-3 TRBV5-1 TGCGCCAGCAGCGCCGCTCTGGAGGTTGGCAGAGATACGCAGTATTTT CASSAALEVGRDTQYF
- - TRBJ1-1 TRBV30 TGTGCCTGGAGTGTAAAGGTGGGCACTGAAGCTTTCTTT CAWSVKVGTEAFF
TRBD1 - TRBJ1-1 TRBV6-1 TGTGCCAGCAGTCCAAACGACAGGGCCACTGAAGCTTTCTTT CASSPNDRATEAFF
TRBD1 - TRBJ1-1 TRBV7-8 TGTGCCAGCAGCTTACAGGGGGAGAACACTGAAGCTTTCTTT CASSLQGENTEAFF
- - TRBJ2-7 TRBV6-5 TGTGCCAGCAGTTACTCTTACTTCGGCTCCTACGAGCAGTACTTC CASSYSYFGSYEQYF
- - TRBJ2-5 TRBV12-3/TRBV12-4 TGTGCCAGCAGTTGGGCCGAGACCCAGTACTTC CASSWAETQYF
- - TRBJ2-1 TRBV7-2 TGTGCCAGCAGCTTATACAGATACAATGAGCAGTTCTTC CASSLYRYNEQFF
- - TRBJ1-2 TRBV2 TGTGCCAGCATCGGGGGCGTAAACTATGGCTACACCTTC CASIGGVNYGYTF
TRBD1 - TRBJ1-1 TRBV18 TGTGCCAGCTCACCAACACAGGGGTTGATGAACACTGAAGCTTTCTTT CASSPTQGLMNTEAFF
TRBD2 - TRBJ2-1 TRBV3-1 TGTGCCAGCAGCCTTGGACTAGTGCAAGGCCATGAGCAGTTCTTC CASSLGLVQGHEQFF
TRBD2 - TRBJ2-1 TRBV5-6 TGTGCCAGCCCCCTAGCGGGGGTTACTAATGAGCAGTTCTTC CASPLAGVTNEQFF
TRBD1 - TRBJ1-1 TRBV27 TGTGCCAGCAAACAGCCGGACAGGGCGACTGAAGCTTTCTTT CASKQPDRATEAFF
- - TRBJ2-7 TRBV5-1 TGCGCCAGCAGCTTGGCTCCACTCGAAGAGCAGTACTTC CASSLAPLEEQYF
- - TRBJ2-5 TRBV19 TGTGCCAGTAGTATCCTCGGGTCGATCTCAGGGTGGGAGACCCAGTACTTC CASSILGSISGWETQYF
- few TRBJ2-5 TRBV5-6 TGTGCCAGCAGCTTGTGGGGGGAAGAGACCCAGTACTTC CASSLWGEETQYF
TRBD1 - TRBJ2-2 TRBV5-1 TGCGCCAGGAAGCGGAGGACAGGACATAACACCGGGGAGCTGTTTTTT CARKRRTGHNTGELFF
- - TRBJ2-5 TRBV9 TGTGCCAGCAGCGAGGAGGGACCGAAGTACCAAGAGACCCAGTACTTC CASSEEGPKYQETQYF
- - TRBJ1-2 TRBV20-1 TGCAGTGCTCGGGGCGCGGCCCAGGATGGCTACACCTTC CSARGAAQDGYTF
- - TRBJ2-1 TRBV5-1 TGCGCCAGCAGCTTGGCCCTTAACGGTGAGCAGTTCTTC CASSLALNGEQFF
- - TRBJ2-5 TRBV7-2 TGTGCCAGCAGCTTAGTAGCACCGGAGACCCAGTACTTC CASSLVAPETQYF
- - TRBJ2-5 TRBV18 TGTGCCAGCTCACCACCCGGGACATCTCCGGGGGAGACCCAGTACTTC CASSPPGTSPGETQYF
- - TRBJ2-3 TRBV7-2 TGTGCCAGCAGCTTTGGACGGGGGCTCAGCACAGATACGCAGTATTTT CASSFGRGLSTDTQYF
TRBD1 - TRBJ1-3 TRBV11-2 TGTGCCAGCAGCCTGGGACAGTCGACCTCTGGAAACACCATATATTTT CASSLGQSTSGNTIYF
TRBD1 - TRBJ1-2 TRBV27 TGTGCCAGCAGGCCAACGACAGGGAACTATGGCTACACCTTC CASRPTTGNYGYTF
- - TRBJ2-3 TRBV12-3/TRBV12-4 TGTGCCAGCAGTTTTTCATCAGATACGCAGTATTTT CASSFSSDTQYF
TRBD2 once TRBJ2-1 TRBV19 TGTGCCAGTAGTATAGGGGGTAGCGGGGGGGTTCAGTTCTTC CASSIGGSGGVQFF
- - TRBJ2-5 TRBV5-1 TGCGCCAGCAGCACCGGAAGAGTAGAGACCCAGTACTTC CASSTGRVETQYF
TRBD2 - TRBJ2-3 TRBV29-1 TGCAGCGTTGAGGCGGGGGAGACTGCTAGCACAGATACGCAGTATTTT CSVEAGETASTDTQYF
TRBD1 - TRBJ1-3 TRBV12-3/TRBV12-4 TGTGCCAGCATCAGGACAGGGGAGTGGAACACCATATATTTT CASIRTGEWNTIYF
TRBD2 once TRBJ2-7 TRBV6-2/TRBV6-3 TGTGCCAGCAGCCCTGTCTCTAGCGGGTACTACGAGCAGTACTTC CASSPVSSGYYEQYF
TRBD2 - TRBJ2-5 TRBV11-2 TGTGCCAGCAGCTTAGAACCACAGGGCGGGGGGCAAGAGACCCAGTACTTC CASSLEPQGGGQETQYF
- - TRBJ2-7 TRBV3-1 TGTGCCAGCAGCCAAAACTCCTACGAGCAGTACTTC CASSQNSYEQYF
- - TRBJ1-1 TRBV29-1 TGCAGCGTTGAAGACCCGTTTTTGAACACTGAAGCTTTCTTT CSVEDPFLNTEAFF
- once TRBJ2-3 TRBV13 TGTGCCAGCAGCTTAGTTGGGACACCGGGGAGAACAGATACGCAGTATTTT CASSLVGTPGRTDTQYF
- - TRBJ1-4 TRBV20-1 TGCAGTGCTAAACGTCCTGCAACTAATGAAAAACTGTTTTTT CSAKRPATNEKLFF
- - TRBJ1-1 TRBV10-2 TGCGCCAGCAGTGAGTCGTCGGGTGAAGCTTTCTTT CASSESSGEAFF
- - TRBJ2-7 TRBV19 TGTGCCAGTAGTATAGGCGGGGGCCGCTACGAGCAGTACTTC CASSIGGGRYEQYF
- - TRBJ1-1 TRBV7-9 TGTGCCAGCACCTACGACCGGGGAAGGAACACTGAAGCTTTCTTT CASTYDRGRNTEAFF
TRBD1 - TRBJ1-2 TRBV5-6 TGTGCCAGCAGCCATTCGGGACAGGGCTATGGCTACACCTTC CASSHSGQGYGYTF
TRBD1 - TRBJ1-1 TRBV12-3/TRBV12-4 TGTGCCAGCAGTTATCACAGGGGGAAAGTCTCTGAAGCTTTCTTT CASSYHRGKVSEAFF
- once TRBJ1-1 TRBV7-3 TGTGCCAGCAGCCCGGGGGGGGAGGGAATGAACACTGAAGCTTTCTTT CASSPGGEGMNTEAFF
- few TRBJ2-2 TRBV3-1 TGTGCCAGCAGCCAGGACTCCGGGGAGCTGTTTTTT CASSQDSGELFF